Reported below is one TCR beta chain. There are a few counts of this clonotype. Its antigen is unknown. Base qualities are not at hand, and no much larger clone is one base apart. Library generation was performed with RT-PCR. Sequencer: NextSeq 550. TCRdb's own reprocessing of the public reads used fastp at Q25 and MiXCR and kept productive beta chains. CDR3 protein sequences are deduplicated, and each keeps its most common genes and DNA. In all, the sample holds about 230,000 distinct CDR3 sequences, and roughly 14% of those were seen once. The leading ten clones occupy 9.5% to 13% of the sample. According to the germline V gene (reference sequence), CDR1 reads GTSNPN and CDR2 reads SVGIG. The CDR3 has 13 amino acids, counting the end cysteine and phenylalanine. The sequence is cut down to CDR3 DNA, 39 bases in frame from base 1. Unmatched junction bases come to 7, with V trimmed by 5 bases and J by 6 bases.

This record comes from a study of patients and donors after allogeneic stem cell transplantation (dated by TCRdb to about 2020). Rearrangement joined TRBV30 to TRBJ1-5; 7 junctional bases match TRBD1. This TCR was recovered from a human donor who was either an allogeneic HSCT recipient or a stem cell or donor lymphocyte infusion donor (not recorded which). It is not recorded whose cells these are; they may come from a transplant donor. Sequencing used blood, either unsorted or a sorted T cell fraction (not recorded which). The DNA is TGTGCCTGGGGACAGGCTGGAGGTCAGCCCCAGCATTTT. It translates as CAWGQAGGQPQHF.